These T cell receptor beta chains were read from a single sample in a study of blood T cell repertoires in COVID-19. Libraries were prepared by immunoSEQ multiplex PCR; TCRdb keeps only in-frame clonotypes and omits some of them. The table records more than 65,000 clones, around nine tenths of them present only once. The sample taken for sequencing was peripheral blood. These TCRs come from a human donor in a cohort sampled during active COVID-19. CDR3s include the opening cysteine and the closing phenylalanine or tryptophan. The order of the fields is CDR3 protein, CDR3 DNA, J gene, D gene, V gene, clone size. The D gene is left open where the match is weak. Clone size, where shown, is once, few, many, or a class for clones that have expanded.

CASRGLRENSPLHF,TGTGCCAGCAGGGGGCTGAGGGAAAATTCACCCCTCCACTTT,TRBJ1-6,TRBD1,TRBV19,.
CASSQVGGAYEQYF,TGCGCCAGCAGCCAAGTAGGGGGGGCCTACGAGCAGTACTTC,TRBJ2-7,.,TRBV4-1,.
CASSLLVDSYSNYGYTF,TGTGCCAGCAGCCTGCTGGTGGACTCCTACTCTAACTATGGCTACACCTTC,TRBJ1-2,.,TRBV3-1/TRBV3-2,.
CASSLMAQGGSGEQYF,TGTGCCAGCAGCTTAATGGCACAGGGGGGGTCTGGTGAGCAGTACTTC,TRBJ2-7,.,TRBV11-2,.
CASSLTPPGQGAYEQYF,TGTGCCAGCAGTTTAACCCCCCCGGGACAGGGAGCCTACGAGCAGTACTTC,TRBJ2-7,TRBD1,TRBV27,.
CASSVGGGQGLEKLFF,TGTGCCAGCAGCGTAGGTGGGGGACAGGGCCTCGAAAAACTGTTTTTT,TRBJ1-4,TRBD1,TRBV9,.
CASSEATGGYETQYF,TGTGCCAGCAGTGAAGCGACGGGGGGCTACGAGACCCAGTACTTC,TRBJ2-5,.,TRBV6-1,.
CASSESMVGGYTF,TGCGCCAGCAGTGAGTCGATGGTCGGTGGCTACACCTTC,TRBJ1-2,.,TRBV10-1,.
CASSYSVAGDSYGYTF,TGTGCCAGCAGTTACTCTGTGGCAGGGGATTCCTATGGCTACACCTTC,TRBJ1-2,.,TRBV6-5,once
CASSFLGQGYSPLHF,TGTGCCAGCAGCTTTTTGGGACAGGGTTATTCACCCCTCCACTTT,TRBJ1-6,TRBD1,TRBV5-6,once
CASSVGTGPYGYTF,TGTGCCAGCAGCGTTGGGACAGGGCCTTATGGCTACACCTTC,TRBJ1-2,TRBD1,TRBV9,few
CASSVAAGGESYEQYF,TGTGCCAGCAGCGTAGCTGCAGGGGGCGAGTCCTACGAGCAGTACTTC,TRBJ2-7,TRBD1,TRBV9,few
CASAAEATEAFF,TGTGCCAGCGCGGCGGAGGCCACTGAAGCTTTCTTT,TRBJ1-1,.,TRBV18,.
CASSPGHQETQYF,TGTGCCAGCAGCCCAGGACATCAAGAGACCCAGTACTTC,TRBJ2-5,.,TRBV28,.
CATPRGAYLGYTF,TGTGCCACCCCCCGGGGGGCTTACCTTGGCTACACCTTC,TRBJ1-2,.,TRBV2,.
CASRGDSVMNTEAFF,TGTGCCAGCAGGGGGGACAGCGTGATGAACACTGAAGCTTTCTTT,TRBJ1-1,TRBD1,TRBV2,.
CASSPNDRGLDYGYTF,TGTGCCAGCAGTCCGAACGACAGGGGGCTGGATTATGGCTACACCTTC,TRBJ1-2,TRBD1,TRBV3-1/TRBV3-2,.
CAISETGTGTYEQYF,TGTGCCATCAGTGAGACCGGGACAGGGACCTACGAGCAGTACTTC,TRBJ2-7,TRBD1,TRBV10-3,once
CASSTGTGNQPQHF,TGTGCCAGCAGCACAGGGACAGGCAATCAGCCCCAGCATTTT,TRBJ1-5,.,TRBV21-1,.
CSARRAYEQYF,TGCAGTGCCCGGAGAGCCTACGAGCAGTACTTC,TRBJ2-7,.,TRBV20-1,.
CASSLGGLVGYTF,TGTGCCAGCAGCTTGGGAGGGTTGGTCGGCTACACCTTC,TRBJ1-2,.,TRBV5-6,.
CSVTEGTPTEQYF,TGCAGCGTTACAGAGGGGACTCCGACCGAGCAGTACTTC,TRBJ2-7,.,TRBV29-1,.
CASSLQQGQGGYEQYF,TGTGCCAGCAGCTTACAGCAGGGACAGGGAGGCTACGAGCAGTACTTC,TRBJ2-7,TRBD1,TRBV11-2,.
CASSLVGGQGKEQYF,TGTGCCAGCAGCTTAGTAGGGGGACAGGGGAAAGAGCAGTACTTC,TRBJ2-7,TRBD1,TRBV7-2,.
CAWAGAMEAFF,TGTGCCTGGGCCGGCGCCATGGAGGCTTTCTTT,TRBJ1-1,.,TRBV30,.
CASSLWADTEAFF,TGTGCCAGCAGCCTTTGGGCCGACACTGAAGCTTTCTTT,TRBJ1-1,.,TRBV27,.
CAWSDAETGYGYTF,TGTGCCTGGAGTGATGCAGAGACAGGCTATGGCTACACCTTC,TRBJ1-2,.,TRBV30,few
CASSHPRRYYEQYF,TGTGCCAGCAGCCATCCAAGGCGGTACTACGAGCAGTACTTC,TRBJ2-7,.,TRBV3-1/TRBV3-2,.
CASSETRGEQFF,TGTGCCAGCAGTGAAACTAGAGGTGAGCAGTTCTTC,TRBJ2-1,.,TRBV2,.
CASSLGATGNEQYF,TGTGCCAGCAGTTTGGGAGCGACCGGAAACGAGCAGTACTTC,TRBJ2-7,.,TRBV27,.
CSVEGAGNTIYF,TGCAGCGTTGAAGGGGCAGGAAACACCATATATTTT,TRBJ1-3,.,TRBV29-1,.
CASSLYRDRSSGNTIYF,TGTGCCAGCAGTTTATACCGGGACAGAAGCTCTGGAAACACCATATATTTT,TRBJ1-3,TRBD1,TRBV28,.
CASSLGQGAGETQYF,TGTGCCAGCAGCTTGGGACAGGGGGCAGGAGAGACCCAGTACTTC,TRBJ2-5,TRBD1,TRBV11-3,.
CASSSSIYRGGTEAFF,TGTGCCAGCAGCTCCTCTATCTACAGGGGAGGCACTGAAGCTTTCTTT,TRBJ1-1,TRBD1,TRBV11-2,.
CASSARTEGGYTF,TGTGCCAGCAGCGCCAGGACAGAGGGTGGCTACACCTTC,TRBJ1-2,.,TRBV9,.
CASSELAGGPPSTDTQYF,TGTGCCAGCAGTGAACTAGCGGGGGGGCCCCCCAGCACAGATACGCAGTATTTT,TRBJ2-3,TRBD2,TRBV6-1,.